This T cell receptor (beta chain) is drawn from a study of shared clonotypes between healthy human individuals. The study ran the assay at deep level. TCRdb's table, derived via immunoSEQ multiplex PCR, lists solely in-frame clones and lacks some. The data contain over 2 million clones, 85% to 95% of them singletons. It was into CD45RA+ naive and CD45RA-negative memory subsets that the CD4+ cells were split. Comments on this clone: Its antigen remains unknown.

V lost 3 bases, J lost 7 bases, and 19 bases lay in between. The CDR3 is made up of 16 amino acids. CDR1 and CDR2 from the germline V gene are MDHEN and SYDVKM. General study findings and limits: Memory subsets generally showed lower estimated richness than naive subsets. Rarefaction revealed incomplete sorted-subset sequencing despite large depth.

This sequence originates from a man aged 18 to 30 in good health. Some clones in this sample may be carry-over from other donors' samples. Sequenced material: naive CD4+ T cells from PBMCs. The subset: CD45RA+ positively selected. The chain recombines TRBV28 with TRBJ2-4; tentatively, D is TRBD2 (6 bases). CDR3 sequence: CASSFGGSRPRNIQYF. The CDR3 DNA reads as TGTGCCAGCAGTTTTGGGGGGAGCCGGCCGAGGAACATTCAGTACTTC.